This T cell receptor (beta chain) was found in a study of blood T cell repertoires in COVID-19. V was pared by 6 bases and J by 6 bases, with 5 bases of the junction left unmatched. CDR3 length: 14 residues. The germline V gene encodes CDR1 SGHAT and CDR2 FQNNGV. Data came from immunoSEQ multiplex PCR; TCRdb stores just in-frame clones and leaves some out. The sample contains about 210,000 clones, roughly 77% of which appear only once. Cohort assignment relied on participant-reported clinical history. The sample taken for sequencing was PBMCs or T cells enriched from blood (not recorded which). V and J are TRBV11-2 and TRBJ1-6; 7 bases line up with TRBD1. This TCR came from a man in his forties who had recovered from COVID-19. CDR3 coding DNA: TGTGCCAGCAGACTGACAGGGTCTAATTCACCCCTCCACTTT. It codes for CASRLTGSNSPLHF.